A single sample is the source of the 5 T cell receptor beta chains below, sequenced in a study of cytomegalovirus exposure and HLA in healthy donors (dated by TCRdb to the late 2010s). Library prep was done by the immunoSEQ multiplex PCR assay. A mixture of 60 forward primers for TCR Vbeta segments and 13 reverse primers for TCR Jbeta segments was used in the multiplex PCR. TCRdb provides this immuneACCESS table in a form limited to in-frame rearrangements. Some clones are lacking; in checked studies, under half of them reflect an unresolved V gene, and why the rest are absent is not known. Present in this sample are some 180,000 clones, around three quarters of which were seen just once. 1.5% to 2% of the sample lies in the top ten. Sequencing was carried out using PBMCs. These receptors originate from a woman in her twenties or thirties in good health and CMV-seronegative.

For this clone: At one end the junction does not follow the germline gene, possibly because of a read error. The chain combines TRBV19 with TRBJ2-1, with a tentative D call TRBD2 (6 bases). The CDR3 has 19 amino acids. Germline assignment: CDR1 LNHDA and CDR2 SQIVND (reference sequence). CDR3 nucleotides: TGTGCCAGTAGACTAACTAGCCTCGACAGACGGACCGTGAACAATGGGCAGTTCTTC. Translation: CASRLTSLDRRTVNNGQFF.

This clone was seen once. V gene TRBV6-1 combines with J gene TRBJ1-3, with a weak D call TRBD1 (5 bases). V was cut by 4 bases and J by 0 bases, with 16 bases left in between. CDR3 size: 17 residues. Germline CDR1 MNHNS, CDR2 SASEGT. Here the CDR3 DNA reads TGTGCCAGCAGTGCTGGGGGGTGGTTTATCTCTGGAAACACCATATATTTT. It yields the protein CASSAGGWFISGNTIYF.

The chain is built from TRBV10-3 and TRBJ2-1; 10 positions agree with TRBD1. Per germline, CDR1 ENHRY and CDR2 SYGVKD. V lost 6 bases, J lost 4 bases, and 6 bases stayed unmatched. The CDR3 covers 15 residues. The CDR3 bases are TGTGCCATCAGGGCCCGGGACAGGGGTTACAATGAGCAGTTCTTC. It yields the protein CAIRARDRGYNEQFF.

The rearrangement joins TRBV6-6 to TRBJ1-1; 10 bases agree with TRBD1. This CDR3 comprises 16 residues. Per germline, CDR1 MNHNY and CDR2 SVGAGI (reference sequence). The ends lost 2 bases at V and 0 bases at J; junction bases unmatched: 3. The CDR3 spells CASSYRTGGMNTEAFF. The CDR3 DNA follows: TGTGCCAGCAGTTACCGGACAGGGGGTATGAACACTGAAGCTTTCTTT.

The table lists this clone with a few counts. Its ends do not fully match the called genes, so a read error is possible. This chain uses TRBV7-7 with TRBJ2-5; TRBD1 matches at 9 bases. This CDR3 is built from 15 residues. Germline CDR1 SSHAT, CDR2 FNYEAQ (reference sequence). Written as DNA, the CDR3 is TGTGCTAGCAGCGTCGGGACAGGGTACCAAGAGACCCAGTACTTC. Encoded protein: CASSVGTGYQETQYF.